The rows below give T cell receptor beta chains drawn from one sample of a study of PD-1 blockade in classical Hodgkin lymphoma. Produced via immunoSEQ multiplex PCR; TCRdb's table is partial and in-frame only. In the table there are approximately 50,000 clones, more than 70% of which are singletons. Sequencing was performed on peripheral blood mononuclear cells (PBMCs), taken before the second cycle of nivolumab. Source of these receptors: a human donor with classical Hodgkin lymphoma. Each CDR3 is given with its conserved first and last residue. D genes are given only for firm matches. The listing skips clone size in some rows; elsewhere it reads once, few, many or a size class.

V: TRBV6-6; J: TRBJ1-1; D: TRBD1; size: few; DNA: TGTGCCACCCGTGGGACAGGGGGGTCGAATGAAGCTTTCTTT; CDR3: CATRGTGGSNEAFF
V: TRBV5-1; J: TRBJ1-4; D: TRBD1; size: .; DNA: TGCGCCAGCAGCTTAACTACAGGGGGTGAAAAACTGTTTTTT; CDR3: CASSLTTGGEKLFF
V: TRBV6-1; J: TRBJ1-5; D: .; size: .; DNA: TGTGCCACCAGGGTTGGGGCAAATAGCAATCAGCCCCAGCATTTT; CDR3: CATRVGANSNQPQHF
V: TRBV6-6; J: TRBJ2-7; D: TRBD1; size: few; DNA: TGTGCCAGCAGTTCCACCGGACAGGCTGATTACGAGCAGTACTTC; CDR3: CASSSTGQADYEQYF
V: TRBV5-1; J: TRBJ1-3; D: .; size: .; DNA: TGCGCCAGCAGCTCCATGGGGCAGGGGACCTCTGGAAACACCATATATTTT; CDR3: CASSSMGQGTSGNTIYF
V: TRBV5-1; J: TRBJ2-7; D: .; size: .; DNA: TGCGCCAGCAGCTTGGTAGCCAACGAGCAGTACTTC; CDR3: CASSLVANEQYF
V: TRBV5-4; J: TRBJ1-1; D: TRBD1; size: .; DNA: TGTGCCAGCAGCTCTTTGGGACAGTCTTCTATGAACACTGAAGCTTTCTTT; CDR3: CASSSLGQSSMNTEAFF
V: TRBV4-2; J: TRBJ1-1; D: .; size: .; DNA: TGTGCCAGCAGCTTGGGGGGCGTAGGGACTGAAGCTTTCTTT; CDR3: CASSLGGVGTEAFF
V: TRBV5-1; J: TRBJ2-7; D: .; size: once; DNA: TGCGCCAGCAGCCGGGCAGGGGCTCCCTACGAGCAGTACTTC; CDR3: CASSRAGAPYEQYF
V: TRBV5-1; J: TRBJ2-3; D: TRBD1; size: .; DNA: TGCGCCAGCAGTATGGGCCGGGACAGCCGCACAGATACGCAGTATTTT; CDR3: CASSMGRDSRTDTQYF
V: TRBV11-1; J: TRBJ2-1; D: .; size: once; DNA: TGTGCCAGCAGCTTTTCTATGCGGGTCAACAATGAGCAGTTCTTC; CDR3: CASSFSMRVNNEQFF
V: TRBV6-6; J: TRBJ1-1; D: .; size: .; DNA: TGTGCCAGCAGCTCCAACACTGAAGCTTTCTTT; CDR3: CASSSNTEAFF
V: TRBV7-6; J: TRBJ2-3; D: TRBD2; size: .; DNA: TGTGCCAGCAGTTCCGGGACTAGCGGGTCTAGCACAGATACGCAGTATTTT; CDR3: CASSSGTSGSSTDTQYF
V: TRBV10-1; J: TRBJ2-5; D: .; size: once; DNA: TGCGCCAGCAGTAAGGGACAAGAGACCCAGTACTTC; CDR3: CASSKGQETQYF
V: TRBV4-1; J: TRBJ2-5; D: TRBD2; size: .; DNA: TGCGCCAGCCGGGGGGGCCTGGGGACCCAGTACTTC; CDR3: CASRGGLGTQYF
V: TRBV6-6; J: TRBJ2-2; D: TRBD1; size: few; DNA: TGTGCCAGCATTCCTCGACAGGGAGAGACCGGGGAGCTGTTTTTT; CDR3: CASIPRQGETGELFF
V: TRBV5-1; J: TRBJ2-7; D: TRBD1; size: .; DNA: TGCGCCAGCTCGGGACAGGGGGCTGGGGAGCAGTACTTC; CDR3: CASSGQGAGEQYF